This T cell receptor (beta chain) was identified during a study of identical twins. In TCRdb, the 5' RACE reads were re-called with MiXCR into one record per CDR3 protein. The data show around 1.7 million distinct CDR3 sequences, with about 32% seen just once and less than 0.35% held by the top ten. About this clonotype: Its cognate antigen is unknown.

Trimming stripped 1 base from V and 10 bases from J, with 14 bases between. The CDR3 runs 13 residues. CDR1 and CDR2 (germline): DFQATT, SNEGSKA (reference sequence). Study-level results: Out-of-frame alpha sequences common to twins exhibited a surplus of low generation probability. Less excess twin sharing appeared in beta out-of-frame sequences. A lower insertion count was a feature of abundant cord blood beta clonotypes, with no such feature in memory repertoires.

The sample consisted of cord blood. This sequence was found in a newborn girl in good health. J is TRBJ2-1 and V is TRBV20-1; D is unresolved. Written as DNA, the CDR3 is TGCAGTGCTAGAGGGTCATCCCTCCACGAGCAGTTCTTC. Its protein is CSARGSSLHEQFF.